This TCR beta chain is drawn from a study of T-cell memory formation after mild COVID-19. This CDR3 contains 15 residues. Trimming removed 5 bases from V and 3 bases from J; junction bases left unmatched: 6. Employing constant-segment primers, 5'RACE generated TCR alpha and TCR beta cDNA libraries bearing sample barcodes and UMIs. MiXCR was run by TCRdb on the 5' RACE reads, yielding one entry per CDR3 protein. The sample includes approximately 250,000 distinct CDR3 sequences, 15% to 20% seen only once; the top ten take around 23%. This clonotype was seen once. The receptor comes from a man between 18 and 29 years old who had mild COVID-19 (a few samples of this study predate the infection). Cell type and time point are not known. The specimen was PBMCs or a T cell subset sorted from them (not recorded which). The chain joins TRBV12-3 or TRBV12-4 to TRBJ1-4; 7 bases map to TRBD1. CDR3 DNA: TGTGCCAGCAGTCCCCACAGGGGACCTAATGAAAAACTGTTTTTT. Translated: CASSPHRGPNEKLFF.